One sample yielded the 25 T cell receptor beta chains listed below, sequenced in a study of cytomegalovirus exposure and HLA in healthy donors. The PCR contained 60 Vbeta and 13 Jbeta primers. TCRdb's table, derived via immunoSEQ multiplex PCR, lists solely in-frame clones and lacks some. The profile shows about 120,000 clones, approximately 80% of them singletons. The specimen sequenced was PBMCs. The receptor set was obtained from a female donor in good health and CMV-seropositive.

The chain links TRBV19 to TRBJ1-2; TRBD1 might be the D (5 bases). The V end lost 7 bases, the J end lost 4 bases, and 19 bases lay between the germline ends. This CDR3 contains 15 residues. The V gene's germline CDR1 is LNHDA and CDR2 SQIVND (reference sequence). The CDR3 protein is CASTHAGEGPYGYTF. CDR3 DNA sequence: TGTGCCAGTACCCATGCGGGGGAGGGCCCCTATGGCTACACCTTC.

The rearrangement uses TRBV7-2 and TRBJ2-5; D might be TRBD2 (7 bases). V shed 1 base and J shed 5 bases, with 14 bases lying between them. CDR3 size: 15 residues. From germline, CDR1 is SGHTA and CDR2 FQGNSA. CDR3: CASSLVGGAWETQYF. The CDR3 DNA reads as TGTGCCAGCAGCTTAGTGGGGGGGGCCTGGGAGACCCAGTACTTC. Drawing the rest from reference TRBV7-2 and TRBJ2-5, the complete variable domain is GAGVSQSPSNKVTEKGKDVELRCDPISGHTALYWYRQSLGQGLEFLIYFQGNSAPDKSGLPSDRFSAERTGGSVSTLTIQRTQQEDSAVYLCASSLVGGAWETQYFGPGTRLLVL.

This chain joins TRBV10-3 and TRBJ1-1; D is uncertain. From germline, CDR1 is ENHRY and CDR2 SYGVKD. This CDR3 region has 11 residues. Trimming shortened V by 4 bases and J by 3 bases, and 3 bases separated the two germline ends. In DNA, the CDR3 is TGTGCCATCAGTGCCTACACTGAAGCTTTCTTT. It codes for CAISAYTEAFF.

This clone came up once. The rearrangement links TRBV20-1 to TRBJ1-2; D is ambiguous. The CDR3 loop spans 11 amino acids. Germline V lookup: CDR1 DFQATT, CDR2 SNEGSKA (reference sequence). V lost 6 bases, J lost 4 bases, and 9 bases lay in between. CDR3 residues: CSASRSYGYTF. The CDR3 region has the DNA TGCAGTGCCAGCCGGAGCTATGGCTACACCTTC.

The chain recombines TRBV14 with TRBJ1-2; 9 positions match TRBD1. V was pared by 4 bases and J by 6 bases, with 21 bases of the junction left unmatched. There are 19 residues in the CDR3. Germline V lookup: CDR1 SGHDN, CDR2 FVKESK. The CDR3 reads CASSPLGQGALSSMNGYTF. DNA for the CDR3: TGTGCCAGCAGCCCCTTGGGACAGGGAGCCCTTAGCTCCATGAATGGCTACACCTTC.

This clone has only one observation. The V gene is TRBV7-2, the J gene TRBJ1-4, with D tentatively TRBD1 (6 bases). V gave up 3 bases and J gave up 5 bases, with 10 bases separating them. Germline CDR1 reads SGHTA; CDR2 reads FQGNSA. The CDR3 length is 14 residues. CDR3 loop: CASSLQGLNEKLFF. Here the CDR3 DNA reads TGTGCCAGCAGCTTGCAGGGGCTAAATGAAAAACTGTTTTTT.

Here the CDR3 DNA reads TGTGCCAACCAGGGGGATGGGGACCCCGGGGAGCTGTTTTTT. Its protein product is CANQGDGDPGELFF. This chain joins TRBV6-1 and TRBJ2-2; 7 nucleotides align to TRBD1. This CDR3 region has 14 residues. Trimming took 10 bases from V and 6 from J; bases not matched to a gene: 11. CDR1 and CDR2 (germline): MNHNS, SASEGT.

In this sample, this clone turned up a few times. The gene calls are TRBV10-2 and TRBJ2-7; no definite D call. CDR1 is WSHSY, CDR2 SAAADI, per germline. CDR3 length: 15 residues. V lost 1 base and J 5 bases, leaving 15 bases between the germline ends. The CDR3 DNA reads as TGCGCCAGCAGTGAGTTCTCTACGTTGGGCAACGAGCAGTACTTC. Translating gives CASSEFSTLGNEQYF.

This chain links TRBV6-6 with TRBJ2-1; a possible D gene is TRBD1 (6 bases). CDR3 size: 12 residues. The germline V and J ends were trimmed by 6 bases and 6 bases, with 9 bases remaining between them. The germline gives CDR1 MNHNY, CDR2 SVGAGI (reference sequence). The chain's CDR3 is CASSEQGNEQFF. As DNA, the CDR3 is TGTGCCAGCAGCGAACAGGGCAATGAGCAGTTCTTC.

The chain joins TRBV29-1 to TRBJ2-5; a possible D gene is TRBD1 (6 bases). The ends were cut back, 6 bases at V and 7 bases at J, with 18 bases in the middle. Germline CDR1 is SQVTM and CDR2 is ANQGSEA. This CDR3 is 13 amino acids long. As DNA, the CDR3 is TGCAGCGTAACCTTACAGGGTGAAGGGACCCAGTACTTC. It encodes CSVTLQGEGTQYF.

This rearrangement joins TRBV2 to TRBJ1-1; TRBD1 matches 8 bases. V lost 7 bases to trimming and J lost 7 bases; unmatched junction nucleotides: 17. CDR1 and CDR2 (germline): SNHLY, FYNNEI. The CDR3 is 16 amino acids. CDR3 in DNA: TGTGCCAGCACCGGCCCACAGGGGGGGATATTGCGTGAAGCTTTCTTT. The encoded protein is CASTGPQGGILREAFF.

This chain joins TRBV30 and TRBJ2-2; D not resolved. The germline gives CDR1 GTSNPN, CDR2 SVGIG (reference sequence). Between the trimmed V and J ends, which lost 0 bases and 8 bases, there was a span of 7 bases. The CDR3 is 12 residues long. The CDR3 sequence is CAWSVRRGELFF. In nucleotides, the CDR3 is TGTGCCTGGAGTGTACGTCGGGGGGAGCTGTTTTTT.

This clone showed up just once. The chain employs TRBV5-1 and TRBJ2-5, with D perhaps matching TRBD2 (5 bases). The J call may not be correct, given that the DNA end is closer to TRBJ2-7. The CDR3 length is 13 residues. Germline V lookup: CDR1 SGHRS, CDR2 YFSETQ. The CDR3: CASSLALAGEQYF. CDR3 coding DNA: TGCGCCAGCAGCTTGGCGTTGGCGGGCGAGCAGTACTTC.

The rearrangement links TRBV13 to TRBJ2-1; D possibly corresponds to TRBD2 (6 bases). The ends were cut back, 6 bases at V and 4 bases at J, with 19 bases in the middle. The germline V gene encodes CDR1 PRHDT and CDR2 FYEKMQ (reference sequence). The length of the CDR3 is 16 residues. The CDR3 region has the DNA TGTGCCAGCAGGTCGGGGGACCTGGGGCTTTACAATGAGCAGTTCTTC. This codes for CASRSGDLGLYNEQFF.

CDR3 in amino acids: CASSLAGARAETQYF. DNA for the CDR3: TGTGCCAGCAGCTTAGCGGGGGCGAGGGCAGAGACCCAGTACTTC. J is TRBJ2-5 and V is TRBV7-9; tentatively, D is TRBD1 (6 bases). Between the trimmed V and J ends, which lost 0 bases and 4 bases, there was a span of 12 bases. CDR1 is SEHNR, CDR2 FQNEAQ, per germline (reference sequence). This CDR3 contains 15 residues.

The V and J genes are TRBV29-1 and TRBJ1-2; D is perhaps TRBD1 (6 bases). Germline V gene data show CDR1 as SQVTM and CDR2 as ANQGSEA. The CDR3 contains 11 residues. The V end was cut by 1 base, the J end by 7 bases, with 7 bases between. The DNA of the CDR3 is TGCAGCGTTGAAGGAGGGGGTGGCTACACCTTC. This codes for CSVEGGGGYTF.

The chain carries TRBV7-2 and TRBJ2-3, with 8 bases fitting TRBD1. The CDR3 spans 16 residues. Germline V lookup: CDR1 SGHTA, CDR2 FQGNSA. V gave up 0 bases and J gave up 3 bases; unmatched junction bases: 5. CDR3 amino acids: CASSLADRGLTDTQYF. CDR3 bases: TGTGCCAGCAGCTTAGCCGACAGGGGCCTAACAGATACGCAGTATTTT.

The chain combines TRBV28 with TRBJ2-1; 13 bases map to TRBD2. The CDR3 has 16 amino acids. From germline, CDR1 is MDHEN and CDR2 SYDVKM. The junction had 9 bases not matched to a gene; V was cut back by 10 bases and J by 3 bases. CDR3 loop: CAISNRLAGGYNEQFF. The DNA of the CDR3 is TGTGCCATTTCGAACCGACTAGCGGGGGGCTACAATGAGCAGTTCTTC. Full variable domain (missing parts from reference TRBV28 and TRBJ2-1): DVKVTQSSRYLVKRTGEKVFLECVQDMDHENMFWYRQDPGLGLRLIYFSYDVKMKEKGDIPEGYSVSREKKERFSLILESASTNQTSMYLCAISNRLAGGYNEQFFGPGTRLTVL.

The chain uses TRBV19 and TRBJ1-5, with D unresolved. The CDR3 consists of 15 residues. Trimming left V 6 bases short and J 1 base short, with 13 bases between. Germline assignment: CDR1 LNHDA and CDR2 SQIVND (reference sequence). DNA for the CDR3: TGTGCCAGTAGGAGCGGGGTTCCAAGCAATCAGCCCCAGCATTTT. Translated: CASRSGVPSNQPQHF.

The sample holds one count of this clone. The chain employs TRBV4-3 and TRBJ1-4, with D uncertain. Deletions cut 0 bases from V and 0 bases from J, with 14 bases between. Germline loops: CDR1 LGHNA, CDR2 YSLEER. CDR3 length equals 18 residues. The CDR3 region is CASSQEPLPEATNEKLFF. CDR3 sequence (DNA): TGCGCCAGCAGCCAAGAACCGCTTCCCGAGGCAACTAATGAAAAACTGTTTTTT.

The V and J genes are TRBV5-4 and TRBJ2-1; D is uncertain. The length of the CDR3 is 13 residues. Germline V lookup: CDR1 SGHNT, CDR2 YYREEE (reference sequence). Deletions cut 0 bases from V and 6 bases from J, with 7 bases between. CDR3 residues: CASSLGSINEQFF. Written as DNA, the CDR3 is TGTGCCAGCAGCTTGGGCAGTATCAATGAGCAGTTCTTC.

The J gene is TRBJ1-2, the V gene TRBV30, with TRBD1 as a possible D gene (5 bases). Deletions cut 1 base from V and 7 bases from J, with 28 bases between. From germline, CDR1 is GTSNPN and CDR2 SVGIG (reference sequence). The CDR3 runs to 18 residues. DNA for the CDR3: TGTGCCTGGAGTGACCCCCGTTTATTCTCAGGGCGGCCTTCTGGCTACACCTTC. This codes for CAWSDPRLFSGRPSGYTF.

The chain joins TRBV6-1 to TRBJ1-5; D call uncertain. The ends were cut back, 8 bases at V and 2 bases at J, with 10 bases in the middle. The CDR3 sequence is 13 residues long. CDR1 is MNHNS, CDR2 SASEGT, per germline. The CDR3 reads CASGTGGNQPQHF. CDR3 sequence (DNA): TGTGCCAGCGGTACCGGGGGCAATCAGCCCCAGCATTTT.

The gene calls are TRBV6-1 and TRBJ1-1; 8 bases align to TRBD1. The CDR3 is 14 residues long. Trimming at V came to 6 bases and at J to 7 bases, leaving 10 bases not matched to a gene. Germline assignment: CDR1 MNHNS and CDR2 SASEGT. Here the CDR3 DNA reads TGTGCCAGCAGGGGGACAGGAGGGTTCGGTGAAGCTTTCTTT. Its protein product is CASRGTGGFGEAFF.

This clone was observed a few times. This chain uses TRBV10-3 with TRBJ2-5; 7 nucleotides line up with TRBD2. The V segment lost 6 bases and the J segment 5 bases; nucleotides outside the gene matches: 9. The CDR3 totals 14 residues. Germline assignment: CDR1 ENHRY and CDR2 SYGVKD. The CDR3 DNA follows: TGTGCCATCAGGCCGGATCAGGGAGGGGAGACCCAGTACTTC. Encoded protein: CAIRPDQGGETQYF.